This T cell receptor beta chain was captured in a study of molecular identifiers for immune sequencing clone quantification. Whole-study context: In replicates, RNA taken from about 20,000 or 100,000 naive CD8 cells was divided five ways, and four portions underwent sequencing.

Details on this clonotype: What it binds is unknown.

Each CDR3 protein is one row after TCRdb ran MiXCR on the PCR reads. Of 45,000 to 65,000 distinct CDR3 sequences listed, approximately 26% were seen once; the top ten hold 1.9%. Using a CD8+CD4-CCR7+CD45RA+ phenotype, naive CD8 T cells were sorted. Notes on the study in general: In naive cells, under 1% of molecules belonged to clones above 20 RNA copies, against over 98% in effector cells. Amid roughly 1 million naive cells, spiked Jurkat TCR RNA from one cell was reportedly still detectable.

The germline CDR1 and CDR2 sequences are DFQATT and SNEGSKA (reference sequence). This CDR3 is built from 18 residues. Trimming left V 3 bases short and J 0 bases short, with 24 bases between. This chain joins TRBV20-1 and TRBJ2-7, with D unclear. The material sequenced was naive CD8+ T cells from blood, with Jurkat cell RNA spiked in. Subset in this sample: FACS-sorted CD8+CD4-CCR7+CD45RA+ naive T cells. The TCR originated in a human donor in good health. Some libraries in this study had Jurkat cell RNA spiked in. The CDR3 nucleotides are TGCAGTGCTAGCTTACTTAATCCTTCAACACGCAGCTCCTACGAGCAGTACTTC. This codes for CSASLLNPSTRSSYEQYF.